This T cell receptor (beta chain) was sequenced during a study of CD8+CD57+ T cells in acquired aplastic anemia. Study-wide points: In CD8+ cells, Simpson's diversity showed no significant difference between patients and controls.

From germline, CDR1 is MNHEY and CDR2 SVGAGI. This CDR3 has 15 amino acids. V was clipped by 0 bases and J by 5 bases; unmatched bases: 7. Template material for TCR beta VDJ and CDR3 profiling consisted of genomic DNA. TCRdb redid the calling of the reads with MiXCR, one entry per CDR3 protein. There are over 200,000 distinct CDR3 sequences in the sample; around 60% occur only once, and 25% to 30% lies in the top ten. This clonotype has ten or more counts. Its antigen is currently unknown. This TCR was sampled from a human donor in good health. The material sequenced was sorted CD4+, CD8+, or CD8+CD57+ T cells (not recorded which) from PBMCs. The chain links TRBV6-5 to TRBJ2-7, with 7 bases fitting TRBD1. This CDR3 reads CASSYSVTGIDEQYF. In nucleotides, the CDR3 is TGTGCCAGCAGTTACTCGGTGACAGGGATCGACGAGCAGTACTTC.